The entry that follows covers one T cell receptor (beta chain) sequence. Its antigen remains unidentified. Use of 60 Vbeta and 13 Jbeta primers characterized the PCR. Assay used: immunoSEQ multiplex PCR; TCRdb lists only in-frame clones, some missing. This sample contains 77,000 or so clones. This sample stems from a study of cytomegalovirus exposure and HLA in healthy donors. Study-level results: The productive fraction for most TCR beta V segments was about 90% or about 30% in an earlier analysis.

After removal of 4 bases from V and 3 bases from J, the junction contained 2 bases not matched to a gene. This CDR3 region has 14 residues. Germline V gives CDR1 SGHTA, CDR2 FQGTGA. The chain combines TRBV7-3 with TRBJ2-5; 10 nucleotides line up with TRBD1. The material sequenced was PBMCs. This TCR was sampled from a man aged 25-40 years in good health and CMV-seronegative. CDR3 DNA sequence: TGTGCCAGCAGCTCAGGGACAGGGGAAGAGACCCAGTACTTC. Translation gives CASSSGTGEETQYF.